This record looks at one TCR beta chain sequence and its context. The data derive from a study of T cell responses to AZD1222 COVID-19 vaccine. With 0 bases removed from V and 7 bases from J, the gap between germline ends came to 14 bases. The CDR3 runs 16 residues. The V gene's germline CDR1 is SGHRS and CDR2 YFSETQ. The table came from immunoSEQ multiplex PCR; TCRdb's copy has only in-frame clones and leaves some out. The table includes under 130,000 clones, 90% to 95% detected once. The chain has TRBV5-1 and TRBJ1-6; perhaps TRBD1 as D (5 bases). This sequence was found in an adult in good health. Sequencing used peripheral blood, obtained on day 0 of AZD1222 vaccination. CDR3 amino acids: CASSLGNWGLNSPLHF. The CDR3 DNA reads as TGCGCCAGCAGCTTGGGCAATTGGGGCCTGAATTCACCCCTCCACTTT.